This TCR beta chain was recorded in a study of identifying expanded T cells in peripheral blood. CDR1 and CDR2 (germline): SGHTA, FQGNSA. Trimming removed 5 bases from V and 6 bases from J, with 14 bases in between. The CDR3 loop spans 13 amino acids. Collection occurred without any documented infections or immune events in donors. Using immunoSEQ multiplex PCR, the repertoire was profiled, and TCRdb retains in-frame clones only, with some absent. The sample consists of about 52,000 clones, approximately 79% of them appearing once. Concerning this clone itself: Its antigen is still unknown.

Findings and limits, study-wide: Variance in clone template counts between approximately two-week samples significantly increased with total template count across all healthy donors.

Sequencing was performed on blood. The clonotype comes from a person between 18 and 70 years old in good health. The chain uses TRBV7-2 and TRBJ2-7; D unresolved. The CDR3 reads CASSRRGVIEQYF. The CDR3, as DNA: TGTGCCAGCAGCCGACGAGGAGTTATCGAGCAGTACTTC. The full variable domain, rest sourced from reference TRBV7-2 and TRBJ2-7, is GAGVSQSPSNKVTEKGKDVELRCDPISGHTALYWYRQSLGQGLEFLIYFQGNSAPDKSGLPSDRFSAERTGGSVSTLTIQRTQQEDSAVYLCASSRRGVIEQYFGPGTRLTVT.